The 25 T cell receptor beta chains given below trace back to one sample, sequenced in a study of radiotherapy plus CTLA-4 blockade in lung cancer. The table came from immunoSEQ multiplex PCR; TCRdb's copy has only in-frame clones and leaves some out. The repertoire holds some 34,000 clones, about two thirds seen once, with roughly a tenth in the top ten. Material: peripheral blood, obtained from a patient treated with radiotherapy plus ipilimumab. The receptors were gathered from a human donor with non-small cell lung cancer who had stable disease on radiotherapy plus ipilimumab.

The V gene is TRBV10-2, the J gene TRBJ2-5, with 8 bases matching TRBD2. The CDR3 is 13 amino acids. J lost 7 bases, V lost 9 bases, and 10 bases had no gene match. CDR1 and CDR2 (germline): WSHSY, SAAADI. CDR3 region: CASGPGLGATQYF. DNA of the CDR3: TGCGCCAGTGGTCCGGGACTAGGTGCGACCCAGTACTTC.

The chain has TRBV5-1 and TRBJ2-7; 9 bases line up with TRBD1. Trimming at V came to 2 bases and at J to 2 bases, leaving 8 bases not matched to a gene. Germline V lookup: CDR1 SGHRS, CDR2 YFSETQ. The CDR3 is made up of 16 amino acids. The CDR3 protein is CASSLVPGQGTYEQYF. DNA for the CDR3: TGCGCCAGCAGCTTAGTCCCGGGACAGGGAACCTACGAGCAGTACTTC.

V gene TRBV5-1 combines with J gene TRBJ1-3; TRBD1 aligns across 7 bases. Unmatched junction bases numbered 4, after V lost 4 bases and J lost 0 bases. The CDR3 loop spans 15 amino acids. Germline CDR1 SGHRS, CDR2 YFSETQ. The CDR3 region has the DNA TGCGCCAGCAGCCCCGGGACAGTCTCTGGAAACACCATATATTTT. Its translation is CASSPGTVSGNTIYF.

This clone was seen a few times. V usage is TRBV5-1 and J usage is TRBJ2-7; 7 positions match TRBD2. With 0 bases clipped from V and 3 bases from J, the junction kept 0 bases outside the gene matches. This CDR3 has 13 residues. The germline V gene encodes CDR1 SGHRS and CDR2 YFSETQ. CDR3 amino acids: CASSLASGYEQYF. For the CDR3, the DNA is TGCGCCAGCAGCTTGGCTAGCGGCTACGAGCAGTACTTC.

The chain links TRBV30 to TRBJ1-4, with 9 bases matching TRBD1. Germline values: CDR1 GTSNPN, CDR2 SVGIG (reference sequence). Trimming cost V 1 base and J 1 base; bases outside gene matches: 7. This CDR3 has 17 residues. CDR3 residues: CAWSENRDRVTNEKLFF. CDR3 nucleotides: TGTGCCTGGAGTGAAAACCGGGACAGGGTAACTAATGAAAAACTGTTTTTT.

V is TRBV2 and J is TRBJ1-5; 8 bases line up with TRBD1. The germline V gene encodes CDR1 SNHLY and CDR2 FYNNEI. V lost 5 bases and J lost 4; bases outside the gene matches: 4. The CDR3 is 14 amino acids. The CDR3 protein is CASSPTGGNQPQHF. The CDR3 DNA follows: TGTGCCAGCAGTCCTACAGGGGGGAATCAGCCCCAGCATTTT.

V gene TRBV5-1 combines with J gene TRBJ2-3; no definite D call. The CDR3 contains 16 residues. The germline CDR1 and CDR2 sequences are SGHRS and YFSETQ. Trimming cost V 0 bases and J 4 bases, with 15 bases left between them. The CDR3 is CASSLALLRGADTQYF. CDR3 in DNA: TGCGCCAGCAGCTTGGCCCTCCTTAGAGGCGCAGATACGCAGTATTTT.

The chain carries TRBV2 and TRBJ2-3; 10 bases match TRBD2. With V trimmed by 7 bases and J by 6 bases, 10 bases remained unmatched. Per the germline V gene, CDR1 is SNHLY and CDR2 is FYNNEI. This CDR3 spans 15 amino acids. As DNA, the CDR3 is TGTGCCAGCACGTCTAGCGGGGGCGAGTGGGATACGCAGTATTTT. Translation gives CASTSSGGEWDTQYF.

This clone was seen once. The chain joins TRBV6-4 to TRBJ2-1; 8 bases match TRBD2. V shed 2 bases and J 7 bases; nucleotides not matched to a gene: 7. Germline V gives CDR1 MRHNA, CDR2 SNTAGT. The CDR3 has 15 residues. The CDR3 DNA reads TGTGCCAGCAGTGACCAAGCGGGGGTGGGGAATGAGCAGTTCTTC. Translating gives CASSDQAGVGNEQFF.

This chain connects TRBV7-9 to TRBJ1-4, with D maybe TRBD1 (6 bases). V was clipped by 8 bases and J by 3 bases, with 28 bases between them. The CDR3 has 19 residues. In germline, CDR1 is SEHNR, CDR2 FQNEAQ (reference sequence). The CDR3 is CASSSSRGGKGAANEKLFF. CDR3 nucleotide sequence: TGTGCCAGCTCTTCTTCAAGGGGGGGAAAGGGCGCGGCTAATGAAAAACTGTTTTTT.

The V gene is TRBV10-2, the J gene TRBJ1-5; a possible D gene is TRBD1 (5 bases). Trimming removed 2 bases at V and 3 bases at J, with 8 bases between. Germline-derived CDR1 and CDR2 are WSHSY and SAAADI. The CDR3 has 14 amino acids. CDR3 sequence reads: CASSEQGFNQPQHF. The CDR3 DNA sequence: TGCGCCAGCAGTGAGCAGGGTTTCAATCAGCCCCAGCATTTT.

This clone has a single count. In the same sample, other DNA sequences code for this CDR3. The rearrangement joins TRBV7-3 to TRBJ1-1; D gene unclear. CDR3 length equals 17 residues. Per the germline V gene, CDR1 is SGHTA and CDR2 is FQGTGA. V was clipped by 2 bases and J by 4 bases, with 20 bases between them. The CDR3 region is CASSLYPISISGTEAFF. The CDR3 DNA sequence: TGTGCCAGCAGCTTATACCCGATTTCTATATCAGGCACTGAAGCTTTCTTT.

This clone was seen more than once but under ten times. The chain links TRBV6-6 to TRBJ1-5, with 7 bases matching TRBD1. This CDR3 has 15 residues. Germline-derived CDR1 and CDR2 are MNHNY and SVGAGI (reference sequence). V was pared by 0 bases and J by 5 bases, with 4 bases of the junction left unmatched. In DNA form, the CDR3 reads TGTGCCAGCAGTTACTCACAGGGGTCAGATCAGCCCCAGCATTTT. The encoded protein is CASSYSQGSDQPQHF.

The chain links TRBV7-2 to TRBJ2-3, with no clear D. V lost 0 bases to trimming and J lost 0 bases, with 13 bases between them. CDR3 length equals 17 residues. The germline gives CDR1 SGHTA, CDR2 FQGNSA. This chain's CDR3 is CASSLARGVTSTDTQYF. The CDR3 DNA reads TGTGCCAGCAGCTTAGCGCGCGGCGTGACGAGCACAGATACGCAGTATTTT.

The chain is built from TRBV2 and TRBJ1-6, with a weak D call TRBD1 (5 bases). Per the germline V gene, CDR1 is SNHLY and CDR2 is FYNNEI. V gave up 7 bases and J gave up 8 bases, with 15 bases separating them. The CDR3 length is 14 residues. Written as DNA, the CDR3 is TGTGCCAGCATGATAGGGACTGGTTATTCACCCCTCCACTTT. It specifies CASMIGTGYSPLHF. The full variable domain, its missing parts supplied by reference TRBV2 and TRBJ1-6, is EPEVTQTPSHQVTQMGQEVILRCVPISNHLYFYWYRQILGQKVEFLVSFYNNEISEKSEIFDDQFSVERPDGSNFTLKIRSTKLEDSAMYFCASMIGTGYSPLHFGNGTRLTVT.

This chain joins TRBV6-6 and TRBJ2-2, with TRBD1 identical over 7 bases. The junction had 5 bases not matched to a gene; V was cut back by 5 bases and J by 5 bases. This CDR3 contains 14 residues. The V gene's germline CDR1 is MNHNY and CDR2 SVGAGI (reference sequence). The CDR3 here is CASSLDRETGELFF. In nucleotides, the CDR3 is TGTGCCAGCAGTCTCGACAGGGAGACCGGGGAGCTGTTTTTT.

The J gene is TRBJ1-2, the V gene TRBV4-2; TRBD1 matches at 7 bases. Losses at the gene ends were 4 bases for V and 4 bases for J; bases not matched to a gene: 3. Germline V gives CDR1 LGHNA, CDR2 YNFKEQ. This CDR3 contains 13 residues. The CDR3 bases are TGTGCCAGCAGCCCACGGGACAGCTATGGCTACACCTTC. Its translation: CASSPRDSYGYTF.

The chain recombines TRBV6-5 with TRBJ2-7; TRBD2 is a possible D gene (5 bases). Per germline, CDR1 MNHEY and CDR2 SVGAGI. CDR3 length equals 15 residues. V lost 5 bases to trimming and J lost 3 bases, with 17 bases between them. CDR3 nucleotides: TGTGCCAGCAGTCGGGATCTCACCGCCCTCTACGAGCAGTACTTC. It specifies CASSRDLTALYEQYF.

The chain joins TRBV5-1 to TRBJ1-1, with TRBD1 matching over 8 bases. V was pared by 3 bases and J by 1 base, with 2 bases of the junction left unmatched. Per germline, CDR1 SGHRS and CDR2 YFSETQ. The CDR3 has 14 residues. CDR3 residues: CASSSRGPNTEAFF. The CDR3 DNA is TGCGCCAGCAGCTCCAGGGGGCCGAACACTGAAGCTTTCTTT.

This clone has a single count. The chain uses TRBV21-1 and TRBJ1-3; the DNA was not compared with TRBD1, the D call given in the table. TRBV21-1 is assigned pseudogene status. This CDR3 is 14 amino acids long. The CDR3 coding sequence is TGTGCCAGCAGCAACGCAGGGGCTGGAAACACCATATATTTT. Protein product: CASSNAGAGNTIYF.

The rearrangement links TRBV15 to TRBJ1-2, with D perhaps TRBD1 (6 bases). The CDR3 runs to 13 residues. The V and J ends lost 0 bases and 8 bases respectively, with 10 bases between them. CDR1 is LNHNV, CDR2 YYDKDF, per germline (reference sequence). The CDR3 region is CATSREGAVGYTF. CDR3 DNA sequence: TGTGCCACCAGCAGAGAGGGGGCAGTCGGCTACACCTTC.

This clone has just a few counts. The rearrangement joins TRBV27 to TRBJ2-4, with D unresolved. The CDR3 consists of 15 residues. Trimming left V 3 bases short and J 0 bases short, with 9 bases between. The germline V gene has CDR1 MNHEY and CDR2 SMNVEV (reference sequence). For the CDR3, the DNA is TGTGCCAGCAGTTTTGTGGGCTTAGCCAAAAACATTCAGTACTTC. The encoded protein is CASSFVGLAKNIQYF.

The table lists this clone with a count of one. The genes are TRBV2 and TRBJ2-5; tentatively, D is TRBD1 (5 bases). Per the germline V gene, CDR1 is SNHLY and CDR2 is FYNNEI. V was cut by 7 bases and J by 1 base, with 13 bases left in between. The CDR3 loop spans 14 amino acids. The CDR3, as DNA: TGTGCCAGCAACTATAAAGGGGCCCAAGAGACCCAGTACTTC. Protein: CASNYKGAQETQYF.

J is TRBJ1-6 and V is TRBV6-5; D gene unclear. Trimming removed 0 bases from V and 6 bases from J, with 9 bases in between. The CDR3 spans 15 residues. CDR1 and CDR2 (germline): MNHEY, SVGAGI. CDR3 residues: CASSYSYASNSPLHF. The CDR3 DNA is TGTGCCAGCAGTTACTCGTACGCGAGTAATTCACCCCTCCACTTT.

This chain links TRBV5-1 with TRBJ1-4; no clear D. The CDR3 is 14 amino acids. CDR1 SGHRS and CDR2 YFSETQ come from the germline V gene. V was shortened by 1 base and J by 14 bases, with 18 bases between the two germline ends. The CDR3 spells CASSLRFNQKELFF. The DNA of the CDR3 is TGCGCCAGCAGCTTGCGATTCAACCAAAAAGAGCTGTTTTTT.